One T cell receptor beta chain is described in this entry. What it binds is not known. The authors reverse transcribed all of the isolated RNA, so sequencing captured expressed TCRB transcripts. This table comes from immunoSEQ multiplex PCR, and its TCRdb copy is limited to in-frame clones, with some not included. The data contain around 690,000 clones, about an eighth of them singletons. This record belongs to a study of beta chain features in type 1 diabetes. Whole-study results and caveats: The study found moderately but significantly shorter TCRB CDR3s in all four CD4+ subsets of Type 1 diabetes patients.

The CDR3 has 18 amino acids. Trimming took off 8 bases at V and 3 bases at J, with 26 bases between the two ends. The clonotype was recovered from a man aged 30 to 39 with type 1 diabetes. The sequencing sample was made of naive CD4+ T cells from blood. The chain couples TRBV6-7 to TRBJ2-1; unclear D gene. TRBV6-7 is treated as an ORF (open reading frame) with a function not yet certain. The CDR3 is CASSYTGRYGVNYNEQFF. The CDR3 DNA reads TGTGCCAGCTCATATACCGGCCGTTATGGGGTCAACTACAATGAGCAGTTCTTC.